Presented here are 10 T cell receptor beta chains from one specimen sequenced in a study of identical twins' blood T cells. TCRdb reanalysed the 5' RACE reads using MiXCR and keeps one entry per CDR3 protein. The table has roughly 340,000 distinct CDR3 sequences, 25% to 35% seen once. The sequenced sample was PBMCs. Receptors originate from a woman between 18 and 50 years old in good health.

This clonotype showed up many times. This rearrangement joins TRBV6-2 or TRBV6-3 to TRBJ1-5; weak D call: TRBD1 (6 bases). This CDR3 is 18 amino acids long. The V gene's germline CDR1 is MNHEY and CDR2 SVGEGT. Between the trimmed V and J ends, which lost 7 bases and 3 bases, there was a span of 25 bases. CDR3 nucleotides: TGTGCCAGCACAGAAACTCCCTACAGGGACGGGTTCAATCAGCCCCAGCATTTT. Translated: CASTETPYRDGFNQPQHF.

The V call is TRBV7-9, the J call TRBJ2-1; D might be TRBD2 (6 bases). The germline V gene encodes CDR1 SEHNR and CDR2 FQNEAQ (reference sequence). V was shortened by 1 base and J by 6 bases, with 13 bases between the two germline ends. The CDR3 extends over 15 amino acids. The CDR3, as DNA: TGTGCCAGCAGCTTAGTTGAACTAGCAAGCAATGAGCAGTTCTTC. As protein: CASSLVELASNEQFF. The full variable domain, in which reference TRBV7-9 and TRBJ2-1 provide the parts outside the CDR3, is DTGVSQNPRHKITKRGQNVTFRCDPISEHNRLYWYRQTLGQGPEFLTYFQNEAQLEKSRLLSDRFSAERPKGSFSTLEIQRTEQGDSAMYLCASSLVELASNEQFFGPGTRLTVL.

A word on this clonotype: One junction end does not reproduce the germline sequence, and a read error may be involved. The chain combines TRBV5-1 with TRBJ2-7; D may correspond to TRBD1 or TRBD2 (5 bases each). The CDR3 length is 13 residues. The germline V gene has CDR1 SGHRS and CDR2 YFSETQ. CDR3 sequence (DNA): TGCGCCAGCAGCGAGGGGCCTTCCTTCGAGCAGTACTTC. It encodes CASSEGPSFEQYF.

The chain has TRBV6-1 and TRBJ1-2, with D hard to call. Germline-derived CDR1 and CDR2 are MNHNS and SASEGT. CDR3 length: 12 residues. Trimming shortened V by 7 bases and J by 8 bases, and 14 bases separated the two germline ends. The CDR3 coding sequence is TGTGCCAGCAAAGGTCGCCCGGGAGGCTACACCTTC. This sequence encodes CASKGRPGGYTF.

This clonotype has only a few counts. The chain couples TRBV2 to TRBJ1-2; D is undetermined. The V end lost 6 bases, the J end lost 4 bases, and 6 bases lay between the germline ends. This CDR3 has 11 residues. Germline V gene sequence: CDR1 SNHLY, CDR2 FYNNEI. CDR3 loop: CASRMIYGYTF. CDR3 bases: TGTGCCAGCAGGATGATCTATGGCTACACCTTC.

The genes are TRBV12-3 or TRBV12-4 and TRBJ1-4; 9 bases match TRBD1. The CDR3 covers 15 residues. Unmatched junction bases numbered 9, after V lost 6 bases and J lost 7 bases. Here the CDR3 reads CASSPGQGKGEKLFF. As DNA, the CDR3 is TGTGCCAGCAGCCCAGGACAGGGGAAGGGTGAAAAACTGTTTTTT.

This clonotype occurred a few times. This sequence joins TRBV20-1 and TRBJ2-2; possibly TRBD1 for D (5 bases). The germline V gene has CDR1 DFQATT and CDR2 SNEGSKA (reference sequence). The CDR3 contains 14 residues. Deletions cut 2 bases from V and 1 base from J, with 8 bases between. The CDR3 sequence: CSARRQQNTGELFF. CDR3 in DNA: TGCAGTGCTAGAAGACAGCAGAACACCGGGGAGCTGTTTTTT.

This clonotype was picked up a small number of times. This chain links TRBV18 with TRBJ1-1; no clear D gene. This CDR3 is 13 amino acids long. Germline V CDR1 and CDR2: KGHSH, LQKENI. Trimming left V 6 bases short and J 8 bases short, with 16 bases between. CDR3 bases: TGTGCCAGCTCCTCACTATCCGGGGAAGAAGCTTTCTTT. It is translated as CASSSLSGEEAFF.

The chain couples TRBV20-1 to TRBJ2-3; the match to TRBD2 covers 8 bases. With V trimmed by 0 bases and J by 1 base, 9 bases remained unmatched. Germline V gene sequence: CDR1 DFQATT, CDR2 SNEGSKA (reference sequence). The CDR3 extends over 17 amino acids. This CDR3 is CSARDAVGRGGTDTQYF. CDR3 bases: TGCAGTGCTAGAGATGCAGTGGGGCGGGGGGGCACAGATACGCAGTATTTT.

This clonotype occurred many times. The chain employs TRBV9 and TRBJ1-6; 7 bases agree with TRBD1. Germline V lookup: CDR1 SGDLS, CDR2 YYNGEE. With 3 bases clipped from V and 0 bases from J, the junction kept 9 bases outside the gene matches. The CDR3 loop spans 18 amino acids. CDR3 DNA: TGTGCCAGCAGCGAGGGACAGAGAATTAGCTCCTATAATTCACCCCTCCACTTT. Its protein product is CASSEGQRISSYNSPLHF.